A single sample is the source of the 3 T cell receptor beta chains below, sequenced in a study of blood T cell repertoires in COVID-19. Repertoires were generated with immunoSEQ multiplex PCR, while TCRdb's copy carries only in-frame clones and drops some. This table has around 40,000 clones, about 85% appearing once. The sequenced material came from peripheral blood. Receptors originate from a human donor in a cohort sampled during active COVID-19.

This chain connects TRBV9 to TRBJ1-1, with D possibly TRBD1 on 6 matching bases. This CDR3 is 11 amino acids long. CDR1 SGDLS and CDR2 YYNGEE come from the germline V gene. The CDR3 loop is CDYNRVREAFF. The CDR3 bases are TGTGACTACAACAGGGTTCGCGAAGCTTTCTTT. Full variable domain (remainder filled in from reference TRBV9 and TRBJ1-1): DSGVTQTPKHLITATGQRVTLRCSPRSGDLSVYWYQQSLDQGLQFLIQYYNGEERAKGNILERFSAQQFPDLHSELNLSSLELGDSALYFCDYNRVREAFFGQGTRLTVV.

This clone was recorded only once. The chain has TRBV2 and TRBJ1-6, with a tentative D call TRBD1 (6 bases). Germline lookup yields CDR1 SNHLY and CDR2 FYNNEI. Trimming removed 7 bases from V and 5 bases from J, with 12 bases in between. The CDR3 runs to 14 residues. Here the CDR3 reads CASKGGPDNSPLHF. Here the CDR3 DNA reads TGTGCCAGCAAGGGGGGGCCCGATAATTCACCCCTCCACTTT.

This chain uses TRBV2 with TRBJ2-7; no firm D call. Trimming shortened V by 6 bases and J by 7 bases, and 19 bases separated the two germline ends. The CDR3 covers 14 residues. Germline V gene data show CDR1 as SNHLY and CDR2 as FYNNEI. CDR3: CASSHSENTAEQYF. The CDR3, as DNA: TGTGCCAGCAGCCATTCCGAGAATACTGCGGAGCAGTACTTC.